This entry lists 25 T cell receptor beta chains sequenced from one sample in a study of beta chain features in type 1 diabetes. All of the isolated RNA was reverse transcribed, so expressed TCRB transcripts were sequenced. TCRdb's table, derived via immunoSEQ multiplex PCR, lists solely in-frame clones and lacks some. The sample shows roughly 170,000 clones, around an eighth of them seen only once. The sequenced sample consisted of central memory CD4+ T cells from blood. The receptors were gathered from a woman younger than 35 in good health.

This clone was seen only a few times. This chain's CDR3 is CASSPGSRETQYF. The CDR3 coding sequence is TGTGCCAGCAGCCCCGGGAGTAGAGAGACCCAGTACTTC. The J gene is TRBJ2-5, the V gene TRBV28, with D possibly TRBD2 on 6 matching bases. The germline V and J ends were trimmed by 6 bases and 4 bases, with 12 bases remaining between them. CDR1 and CDR2 from the germline V gene are MDHEN and SYDVKM. The CDR3 is 13 amino acids.

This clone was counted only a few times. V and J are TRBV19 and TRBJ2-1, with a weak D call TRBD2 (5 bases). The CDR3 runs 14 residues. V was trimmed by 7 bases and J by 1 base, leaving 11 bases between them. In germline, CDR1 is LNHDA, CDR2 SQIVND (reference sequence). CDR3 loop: CASMPGVSYNEQFF. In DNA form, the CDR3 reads TGTGCCAGTATGCCCGGGGTATCCTACAATGAGCAGTTCTTC.

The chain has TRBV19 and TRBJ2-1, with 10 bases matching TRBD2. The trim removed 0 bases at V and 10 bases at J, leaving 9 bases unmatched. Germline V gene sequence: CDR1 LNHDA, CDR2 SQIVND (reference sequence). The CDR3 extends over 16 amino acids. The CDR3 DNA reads TGTGCCAGTAGTATAGAGGGTCGGCTAGCGGGAGAAGAGCAGTTCTTC. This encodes CASSIEGRLAGEEQFF.

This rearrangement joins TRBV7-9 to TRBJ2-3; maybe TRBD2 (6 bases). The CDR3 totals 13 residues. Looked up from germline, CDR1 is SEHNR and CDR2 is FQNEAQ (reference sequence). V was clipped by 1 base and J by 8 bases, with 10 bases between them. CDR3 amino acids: CASSLGGLGTQYF. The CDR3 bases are TGTGCCAGCAGCTTAGGGGGACTCGGTACGCAGTATTTT.

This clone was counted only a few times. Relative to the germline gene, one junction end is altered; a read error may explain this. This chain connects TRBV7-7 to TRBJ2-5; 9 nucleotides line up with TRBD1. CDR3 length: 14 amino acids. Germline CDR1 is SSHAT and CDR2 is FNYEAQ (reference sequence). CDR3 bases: TGTGCTAGCAGTACAGGGGGCTTCTCGGAGACCCAGTACTTC. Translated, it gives CASSTGGFSETQYF.

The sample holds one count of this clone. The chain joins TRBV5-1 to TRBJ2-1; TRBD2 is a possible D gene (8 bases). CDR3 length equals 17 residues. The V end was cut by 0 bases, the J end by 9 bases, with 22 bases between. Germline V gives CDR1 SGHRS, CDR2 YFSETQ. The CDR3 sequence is CASSLGGGGRSVREQFF. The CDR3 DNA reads TGCGCCAGCAGCTTGGGAGGGGGCGGGAGGTCCGTCCGTGAGCAGTTCTTC.

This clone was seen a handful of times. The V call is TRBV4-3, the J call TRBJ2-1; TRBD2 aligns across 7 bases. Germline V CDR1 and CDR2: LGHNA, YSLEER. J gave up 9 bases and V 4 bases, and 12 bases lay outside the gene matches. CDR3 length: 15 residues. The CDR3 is CASSPQTGGTGEQFF. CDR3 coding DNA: TGCGCCAGCAGCCCCCAAACGGGAGGAACTGGTGAGCAGTTCTTC.

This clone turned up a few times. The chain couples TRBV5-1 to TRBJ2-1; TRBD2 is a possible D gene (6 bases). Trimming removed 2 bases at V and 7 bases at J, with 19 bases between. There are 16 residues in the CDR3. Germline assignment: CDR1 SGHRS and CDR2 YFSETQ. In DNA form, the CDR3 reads TGCGCCAGCAGCTTACCCACCGGGAGCCAGGGTAATGAGCAGTTCTTC. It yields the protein CASSLPTGSQGNEQFF.

CDR3 region: CASSVAGSGNTGELFF. The CDR3 region has the DNA TGTGCCAGCAGCGTAGCAGGTAGCGGGAACACCGGGGAGCTGTTTTTT. V usage is TRBV9 and J usage is TRBJ2-2, with a tentative D call TRBD2 (6 bases). The length of the CDR3 is 16 residues. Trimming stripped 0 bases from V and 1 base from J, with 10 bases between. Germline CDR1 reads SGDLS; CDR2 reads YYNGEE.

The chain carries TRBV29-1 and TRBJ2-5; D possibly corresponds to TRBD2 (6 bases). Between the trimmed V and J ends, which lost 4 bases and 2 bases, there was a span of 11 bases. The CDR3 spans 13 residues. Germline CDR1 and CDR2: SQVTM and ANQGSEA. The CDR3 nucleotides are TGCAGCGTTGGCCGGGACTCACAAGAGACCCAGTACTTC. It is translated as CSVGRDSQETQYF. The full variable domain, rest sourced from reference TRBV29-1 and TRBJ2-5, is SAVISQKPSRDICQRGTSLTIQCQVDSQVTMMFWYRQQPGQSLTLIATANQGSEATYESGFVIDKFPISRPNLTFSTLTVSNMSPEDSSIYLCSVGRDSQETQYFGPGTRLLVL.

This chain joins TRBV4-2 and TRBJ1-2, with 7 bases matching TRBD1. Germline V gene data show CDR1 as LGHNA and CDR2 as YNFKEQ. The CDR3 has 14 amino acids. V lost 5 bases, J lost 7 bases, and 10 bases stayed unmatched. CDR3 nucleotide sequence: TGTGCCAGCAGCTTGGAGAGACAGGGTCCTGGCTACACCTTC. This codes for CASSLERQGPGYTF.

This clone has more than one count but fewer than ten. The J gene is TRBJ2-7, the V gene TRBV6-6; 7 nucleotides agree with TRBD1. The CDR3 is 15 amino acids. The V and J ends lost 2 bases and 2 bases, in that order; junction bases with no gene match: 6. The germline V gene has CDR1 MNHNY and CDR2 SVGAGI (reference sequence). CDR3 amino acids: CASSYMAGGPYEQYF. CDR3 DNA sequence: TGTGCCAGCAGTTACATGGCAGGGGGACCCTACGAGCAGTACTTC.

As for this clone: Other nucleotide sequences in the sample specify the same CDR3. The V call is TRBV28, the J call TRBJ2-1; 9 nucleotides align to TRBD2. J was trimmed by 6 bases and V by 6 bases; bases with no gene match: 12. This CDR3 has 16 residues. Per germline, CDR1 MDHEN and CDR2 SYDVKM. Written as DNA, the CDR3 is TGTGCCAGCAGCCCCGGGGGTAGCGGGAGACTCAATGAGCAGTTCTTC. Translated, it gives CASSPGGSGRLNEQFF.

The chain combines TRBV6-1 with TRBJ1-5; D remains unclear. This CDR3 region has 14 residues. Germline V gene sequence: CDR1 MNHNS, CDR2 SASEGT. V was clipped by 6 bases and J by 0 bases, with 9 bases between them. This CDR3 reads CASSHSDSNQPQHF. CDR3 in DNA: TGTGCCAGCAGCCACAGTGATAGCAATCAGCCCCAGCATTTT.

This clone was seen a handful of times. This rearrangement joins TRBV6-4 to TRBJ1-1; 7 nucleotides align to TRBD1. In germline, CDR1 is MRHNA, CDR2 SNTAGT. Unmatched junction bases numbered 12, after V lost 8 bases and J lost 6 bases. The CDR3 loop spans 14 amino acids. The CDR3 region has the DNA TGTGCCAGCCGAGACAGGGTTCTGATCCCTGAAGCTTTCTTT. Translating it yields CASRDRVLIPEAFF.

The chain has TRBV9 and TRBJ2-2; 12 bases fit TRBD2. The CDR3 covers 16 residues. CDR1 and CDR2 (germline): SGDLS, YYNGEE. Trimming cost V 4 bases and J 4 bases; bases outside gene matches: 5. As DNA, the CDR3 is TGTGCCAGCAGCCCTTTACTAGCGGGAGGCACCGGGGAGCTGTTTTTT. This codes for CASSPLLAGGTGELFF.

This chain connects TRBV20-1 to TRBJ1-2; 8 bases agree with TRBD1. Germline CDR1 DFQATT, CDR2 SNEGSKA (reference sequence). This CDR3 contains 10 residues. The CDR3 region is CSQGASGYTF. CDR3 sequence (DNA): TGCAGCCAGGGGGCCAGTGGCTACACCTTC.

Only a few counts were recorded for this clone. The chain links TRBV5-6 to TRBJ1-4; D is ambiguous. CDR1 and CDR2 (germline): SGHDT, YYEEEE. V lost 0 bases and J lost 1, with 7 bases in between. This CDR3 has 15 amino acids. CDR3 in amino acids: CASSLGRRTNEKLFF. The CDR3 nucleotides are TGTGCCAGCAGCTTGGGGCGGAGAACTAATGAAAAACTGTTTTTT. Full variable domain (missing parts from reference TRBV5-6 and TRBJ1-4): DAGVTQSPTHLIKTRGQQVTLRCSPKSGHDTVSWYQQALGQGPQFIFQYYEEEERQRGNFPDRFSGHQFPNYSSELNVNALLLGDSALYLCASSLGRRTNEKLFFGSGTQLSVL.

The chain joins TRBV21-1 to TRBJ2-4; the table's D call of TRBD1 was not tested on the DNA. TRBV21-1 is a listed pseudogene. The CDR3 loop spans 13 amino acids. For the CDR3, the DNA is TGTGCCATCTCACAGGGGGCCAAAAACATTCAGTACTTC. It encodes CAISQGAKNIQYF.

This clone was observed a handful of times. The CDR3 DNA is TGCGCCAGCAGCTTTAATGTAGCGGGACTCGAAGAGACCCAGTACTTC. Protein: CASSFNVAGLEETQYF. V and J are TRBV5-1 and TRBJ2-5; the match to TRBD2 covers 8 bases. Trimming removed 2 bases from V and 3 bases from J; junction bases left unmatched: 9. This CDR3 region has 16 residues. Germline CDR1 and CDR2: SGHRS and YFSETQ.

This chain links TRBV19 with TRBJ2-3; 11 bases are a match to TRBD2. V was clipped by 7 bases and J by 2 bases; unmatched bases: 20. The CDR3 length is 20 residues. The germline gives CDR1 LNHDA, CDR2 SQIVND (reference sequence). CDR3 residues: CASTSSGASGRPTLTDTQYF. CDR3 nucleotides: TGTGCCAGTACCTCGAGCGGGGCTAGCGGGAGGCCCACGCTCACAGATACGCAGTATTTT.

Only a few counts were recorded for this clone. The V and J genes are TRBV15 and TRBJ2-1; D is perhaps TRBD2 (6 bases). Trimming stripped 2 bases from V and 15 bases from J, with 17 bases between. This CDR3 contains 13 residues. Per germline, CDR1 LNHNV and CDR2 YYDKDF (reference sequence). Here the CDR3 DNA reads TGTGCCACCAGCAGAACTGGACTACCCGCCAGGTTCTTC. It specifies CATSRTGLPARFF. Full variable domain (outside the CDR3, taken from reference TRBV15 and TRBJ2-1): DAMVIQNPRYQVTQFGKPVTLSCSQTLNHNVMYWYQQKSSQAPKLLFHYYDKDFNNEADTPDNFQSRRPNTSFCFLDIRSPGLGDTAMYLCATSRTGLPARFFGPGTRLTVL.

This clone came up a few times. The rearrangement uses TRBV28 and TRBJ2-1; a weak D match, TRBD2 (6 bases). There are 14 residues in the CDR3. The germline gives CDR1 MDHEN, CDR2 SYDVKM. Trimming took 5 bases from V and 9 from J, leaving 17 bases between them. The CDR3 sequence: CASSTQTGVREQFF. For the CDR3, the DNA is TGTGCCAGCAGTACCCAAACGGGAGTGCGTGAGCAGTTCTTC. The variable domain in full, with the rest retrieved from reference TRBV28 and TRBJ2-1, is DVKVTQSSRYLVKRTGEKVFLECVQDMDHENMFWYRQDPGLGLRLIYFSYDVKMKEKGDIPEGYSVSREKKERFSLILESASTNQTSMYLCASSTQTGVREQFFGPGTRLTVL.

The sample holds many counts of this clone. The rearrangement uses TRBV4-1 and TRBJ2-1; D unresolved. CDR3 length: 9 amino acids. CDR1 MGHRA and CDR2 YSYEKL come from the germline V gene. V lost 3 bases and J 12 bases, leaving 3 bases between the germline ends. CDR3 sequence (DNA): TGCGCCAGCAGCCAGGCGCAGTTCTTC. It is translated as CASSQAQFF.

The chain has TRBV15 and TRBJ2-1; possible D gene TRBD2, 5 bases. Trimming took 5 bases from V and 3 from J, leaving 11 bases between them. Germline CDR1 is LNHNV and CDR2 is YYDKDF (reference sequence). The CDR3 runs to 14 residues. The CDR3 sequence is CATSRGLDYNEQFF. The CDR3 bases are TGTGCCACCAGCCGCGGACTGGACTACAATGAGCAGTTCTTC.